What follows are 18 T cell receptor beta chains derived from one specimen sequenced in a study of CD8 T cells in Susac syndrome. Random hexamers were used to reverse transcribe roughly 0.5 to 1 ug of RNA. TCRdb itself ran the immunoSEQ multiplex PCR reads through MiXCR, one entry per CDR3 protein. This table holds over 65,000 distinct CDR3 sequences, 85% to 95% found once. Sequencing was performed on CD4+ T cells from PBMCs. The receptors come from a human donor with Susac syndrome.

This chain connects TRBV5-1 to TRBJ2-2; TRBD1 might be the D (6 bases). The V end was cut by 4 bases, the J end by 1 base, with 11 bases between. Germline V gene data show CDR1 as SGHRS and CDR2 as YFSETQ. CDR3 size: 15 residues. In nucleotides, the CDR3 is TGCGCCAGCAGCCCACAGGGCTTGAACACCGGGGAGCTGTTTTTT. This translates into CASSPQGLNTGELFF.

The chain recombines TRBV2 with TRBJ2-5; D is uncertain. CDR3 size: 15 residues. Trimming took 0 bases from V and 5 from J, leaving 13 bases between them. Per germline, CDR1 SNHLY and CDR2 FYNNEI. The CDR3 coding sequence is TGTGCCAGCAGTGAAGCGCGGCACCCGCGGGAGACCCAGTACTTC. Residues: CASSEARHPRETQYF.

The chain employs TRBV15 and TRBJ2-1, with D perhaps given as TRBD1 or TRBD2 (5 bases each). V was trimmed by 3 bases and J by 7 bases, leaving 16 bases between them. Germline CDR1 is LNHNV and CDR2 is YYDKDF (reference sequence). The CDR3 has 15 residues. CDR3 nucleotides: TGTGCCACCAGCAGGATCCGGGACGTAATTAATGAGCAGTTCTTC. Encoded protein: CATSRIRDVINEQFF.

With respect to this clonotype: A read error may account for a junction end that differs from germline. The J gene is TRBJ2-1, the V gene TRBV30; TRBD1 matches 11 bases. The CDR3 loop spans 12 amino acids. The V gene's germline CDR1 is GTSNPN and CDR2 SVGIG (reference sequence). The chain's CDR3 is CAWSRTGGKCIF. The CDR3 DNA is TGTGCCTGGAGCCGGACAGGGGGCAAGTGTATCTTC. Using reference TRBV30 and TRBJ2-1 for the parts outside the CDR3, the full variable domain is SQTIHQWPATLVQPVGSPLSLECTVEGTSNPNLYWYRQAAGRGLQLLFYSVGIGQISSEVPQNLSASRPQDRQFILSSKKLLLSDSGFYLCAWSRTGGKCIFGPGTRLTVL.

J is TRBJ2-3 and V is TRBV7-2, with 8 bases identical to TRBD2. V shed 2 bases, J shed 1 base, and the junction held 11 bases outside the gene matches. The CDR3 runs 18 residues. Germline CDR1 and CDR2: SGHTA and FQGNSA. As DNA, the CDR3 is TGTGCCAGCAGCTTAAAGTCCCTTCTAGCGGGTGGCACAGATACGCAGTATTTT. Amino acids: CASSLKSLLAGGTDTQYF.

The chain is built from TRBV6-1 and TRBJ2-1; D remains unclear. The V end lost 4 bases, the J end lost 4 bases, and 17 bases lay between the germline ends. CDR1 MNHNS and CDR2 SASEGT come from the germline V gene. This CDR3 region has 16 residues. The CDR3 nucleotides read TGTGCCAGCAGTGGGCTGGAATCCGCCTCATACAATGAGCAGTTCTTC. Protein product: CASSGLESASYNEQFF.

This clonotype occurred once. The genes are TRBV20-1 and TRBJ2-5; 12 nucleotides align to TRBD2. After removal of 5 bases from V and 4 bases from J, the junction contained 2 bases not matched to a gene. CDR1 and CDR2 from the germline V gene are DFQATT and SNEGSKA (reference sequence). The CDR3 spans 13 residues. The CDR3 DNA reads as TGCAGTGCTGGACTAGCGGGGTTAGAGACCCAGTACTTC. This sequence encodes CSAGLAGLETQYF.

In DNA form, the CDR3 reads TGTGCCAGCAGCTCGGGCCCGACCCAATACGAGCAGTACTTC. This encodes CASSSGPTQYEQYF. The J gene is TRBJ2-7, the V gene TRBV7-2; D gene ambiguous. CDR1 SGHTA and CDR2 FQGNSA come from the germline V gene. V was pared by 4 bases and J by 4 bases, with 14 bases between. The CDR3 has 14 residues.

This chain links TRBV3-1 with TRBJ2-6; D uncertain. The CDR3 loop spans 16 amino acids. Looked up from germline, CDR1 is LGHDT and CDR2 is YNNKEL (reference sequence). V was cut by 0 bases and J by 0 bases, with 6 bases left in between. The CDR3 is CASSQDPSSGANVLTF. The CDR3 DNA is TGTGCCAGCAGCCAAGACCCGAGCTCTGGGGCCAACGTCCTGACTTTC. The whole variable domain, filled in from reference TRBV3-1 and TRBJ2-6, reads DTAVSQTPKYLVTQMGNDKSIKCEQNLGHDTMYWYKQDSKKFLKIMFSYNNKELIINETVPNRFSPKSPDKAHLNLHINSLELGDSAVYFCASSQDPSSGANVLTFGAGSRLTVL.

The chain is built from TRBV11-3 and TRBJ2-7, with 7 bases that match TRBD2. The CDR3 runs 15 residues. After removal of 4 bases from V and 5 bases from J, the junction contained 11 bases not matched to a gene. CDR1 SGHNT and CDR2 YENEEA come from the germline V gene. For the CDR3, the DNA is TGTGCCAGCAGCTCGTCTCTTCGGGGGGTACACGAGCAGTACTTC. Amino acids: CASSSSLRGVHEQYF.

V and J are TRBV12-5 and TRBJ2-3; maybe TRBD1 (6 bases). The germline V gene encodes CDR1 LGHNT and CDR2 FRNRAP. The V end lost 6 bases, the J end lost 0 bases, and 22 bases lay between the germline ends. CDR3 length: 18 amino acids. CDR3 sequence: CASGTGRKGDISTDTQYF. The CDR3 nucleotides read TGTGCTAGTGGCACCGGTCGGAAGGGGGATATAAGCACAGATACGCAGTATTTT.

This chain joins TRBV24-1 and TRBJ2-3; D is perhaps TRBD1 (6 bases). The CDR3 is 14 residues long. Trimming cost V 3 bases and J 3 bases, with 9 bases left between them. CDR1 is KGHDR, CDR2 SFDVKD, per germline. The CDR3 region has the DNA TGTGCCACCAGTGATAGGACAGCAACAGATACGCAGTATTTT. It translates to CATSDRTATDTQYF.

The chain employs TRBV6-5 and TRBJ2-5, with TRBD1 as a possible D gene (5 bases). Trimming took 0 bases from V and 2 from J, leaving 10 bases between them. The germline CDR1 and CDR2 sequences are MNHEY and SVGAGI. CDR3 length equals 15 residues. The CDR3 nucleotides are TGTGCCAGCAGTTACTCGTTAGGGGTTCAAGAGACCCAGTACTTC. Protein sequence: CASSYSLGVQETQYF.

V and J are TRBV7-9 and TRBJ2-3; TRBD2 matches 7 bases. V was clipped by 5 bases and J by 5 bases; unmatched bases: 10. The CDR3 contains 15 residues. Germline values: CDR1 SEHNR, CDR2 FQNEAQ (reference sequence). This CDR3 reads CASSPERTSRDTQYF. The CDR3 DNA reads as TGTGCCAGCAGCCCGGAAAGGACTAGTAGAGATACGCAGTATTTT.

This chain uses TRBV29-1 with TRBJ2-2, with 7 bases that match TRBD1. This CDR3 comprises 13 residues. V shed 4 bases, J shed 6 bases, and the junction held 5 bases outside the gene matches. Germline values: CDR1 SQVTM, CDR2 ANQGSEA. The CDR3 DNA reads as TGCAGCGTTGTAGACAGGGTTTCCGGGGAGCTGTTTTTT. The encoded protein is CSVVDRVSGELFF.

This chain links TRBV28 with TRBJ1-1; D call uncertain. There are 10 residues in the CDR3. V was pared by 7 bases and J by 7 bases, with 7 bases between. Germline CDR1 reads MDHEN; CDR2 reads SYDVKM. The CDR3, as DNA: TGTGCCAGCATTGGCCTTGAAGCTTTCTTT. Residues: CASIGLEAFF.

This chain links TRBV20-1 with TRBJ1-6; 11 positions agree with TRBD1. CDR1 is DFQATT and CDR2 is SNEGSKA in the germline V gene (reference sequence). This CDR3 is built from 15 residues. The junction had 8 bases not matched to a gene; V was cut back by 4 bases and J by 9 bases. The DNA for the CDR3 is TGCAGTGCTATAGCCGGGACAGGGGGAGGTTCACCCCTCCACTTT. Translating it yields CSAIAGTGGGSPLHF.

This chain connects TRBV4-3 to TRBJ1-2; unclear D gene. CDR1 is LGHNA and CDR2 is YSLEER in the germline V gene. The CDR3 is made up of 16 amino acids. Deletions cut 4 bases from V and 0 bases from J, with 15 bases between. Here the CDR3 reads CASSPSVAPANYGYTF. Here the CDR3 DNA reads TGCGCCAGCAGCCCCTCGGTAGCACCAGCTAACTATGGCTACACCTTC.